This T cell receptor beta chain was profiled in a study of T cell changes during pregnancy in multiple sclerosis. Clones were read by immunoSEQ multiplex PCR, and TCRdb kept only the in-frame ones, dropping some. In the table there are 74,000 or so clones, more than 80% of which are singletons. From germline, CDR1 is GTSNPN and CDR2 SVGIG (reference sequence). The CDR3 is made up of 13 amino acids. Trimming cost V 7 bases and J 5 bases, with 17 bases left between them. The receptor's source is a female donor with multiple sclerosis, enrolled in a pregnancy study. The sample was CD4+ T cells from peripheral blood mononuclear cells, taken before pregnancy. V usage is TRBV30 and J usage is TRBJ1-1; tentative D call: TRBD1 (5 bases). CDR3: CASRGGAITEAFF. The CDR3 region has the DNA TGTGCCTCTCGGGGAGGGGCTATAACTGAAGCTTTCTTT.